A single count supports the clone carrying this T cell receptor (beta chain). The CDR3 consists of 15 residues. Trimming left V 2 bases short and J 0 bases short, with 10 bases between. The germline CDR1 and CDR2 sequences are MGHRA and YSYEKL. This entry is derived from a study of blood T cell repertoires in COVID-19. Study information: Whether acute or convalescent, the COVID-19 samples came from the United States, Italy and Spain. Sample material is recorded as cDNA or gDNA derived from T cells, B-cell-depleted T cells, or PBMCs.

In the source study's methods: Estimates of nucleated cell counts were drawn from the amplification of reference gene primers. TCRdb's copy holds only in-frame clones and misses some; the assay was immunoSEQ multiplex PCR. V, J and clone size are taken as reported in that table, and D and trimming were inferred from the DNA itself. Among 270,000 or so clones, roughly four fifths were seen once, and the ten largest hold around 10%. The rearrangement uses TRBV4-1 and TRBJ1-1, with D uncertain. Sequenced sample: peripheral blood. This clonotype was sampled from a woman aged 45-65 years who had recovered from COVID-19. The CDR3 here is CASSQSLTMNTEAFF. CDR3 DNA sequence: TGCGCCAGCAGCCAAAGCTTAACCATGAACACTGAAGCTTTCTTT.